These T cell receptor beta chains were read from a single sample in a study of response to subunit inactivated influenza vaccine. TCRdb re-called the RT-PCR reads through MiXCR, storing one row per CDR3 protein. This table has 860,000 or so distinct CDR3 sequences, 20% to 25% appearing once. Sequenced here: PBMCs from blood, sampled more than 4 days after vaccination. The receptors here all came from a man in his fifties who received an inactivated influenza vaccine. Both conserved end residues are part of each CDR3.

V,J,CDR3
TRBV20-1,TRBJ2-7,CSAADSISYEQYF
TRBV5-1,TRBJ1-5,CASSRGTGLGQPQHF
TRBV5-1,TRBJ1-1,CASSLAARTEAFF
TRBV7-8,TRBJ1-1,CASSDGVNTEAFF
TRBV12-3/TRBV12-4,TRBJ2-1,CASSLTDPAYNEQFF
TRBV20-1,TRBJ2-6,CSARVGQGVSGANVLTF
TRBV12-3/TRBV12-4,TRBJ2-4,CASSFRVAEPKNIQYF
TRBV12-3/TRBV12-4,TRBJ1-6,CASRPQGTNNSPLHF
TRBV15,TRBJ2-3,CATSRASANTQYF
TRBV7-2,TRBJ2-1,CASSLNGAGNEQFF
TRBV19,TRBJ2-1,CASSIETGRLDEQFF
TRBV7-9,TRBJ2-5,CASSGKGTQYF
TRBV28,TRBJ1-5,CASSPGGFNQPQHF
TRBV12-3/TRBV12-4,TRBJ1-2,CASSLRGDGYTF
TRBV20-1,TRBJ2-7,CSCPKGGSSYEQYF
TRBV20-1,TRBJ2-1,CSASGGYSYNEQFF
TRBV10-3,TRBJ1-1,CAISDPGLNTEAFF
TRBV25-1,TRBJ1-2,CASSESGAYYGYTF
TRBV12-3/TRBV12-4,TRBJ1-2,CASSHGVALHGYTF
TRBV3-1,TRBJ2-7,CASSQPQRSYYEQYF
TRBV4-2,TRBJ2-7,CASSQELPGATYEQYF
TRBV12-3/TRBV12-4,TRBJ1-1,CASRYGWGPSAEAFF
TRBV3-1,TRBJ2-7,CASSHRRLAGNAYEQYF